This passage covers 13 T cell receptor beta chains from one sample sequenced in a study of early T cells in non-severe SARS-CoV-2 infection. TCRdb re-analysed the 5' RACE reads in MiXCR, keeping a single row per CDR3 protein. The sample includes about 35,000 distinct CDR3 sequences, around 8% of them seen just once. This specimen consisted of whole blood, obtained at baseline. These receptors were obtained from an adult who was a healthcare worker with PCR-confirmed SARS-CoV-2 infection or an uninfected control (not recorded which).

This clonotype was counted only a few times. The V gene is TRBV11-2, the J gene TRBJ1-1, with unresolved D. Germline CDR1 is SGHAT and CDR2 is FQNNGV. The CDR3 loop spans 13 amino acids. Trimming pared 3 bases from V and 1 base from J, leaving 6 bases between. Written as DNA, the CDR3 is TGTGCCAGCAGCTTCAACGGGAACACTGAAGCTTTCTTT. This sequence encodes CASSFNGNTEAFF.

This clonotype has at least ten counts. This chain connects TRBV28 to TRBJ2-7, with D tentatively TRBD1 (5 bases). CDR3 length equals 12 residues. V was pared by 6 bases and J by 3 bases, with 9 bases between. CDR1 MDHEN and CDR2 SYDVKM come from the germline V gene. The CDR3, as DNA: TGTGCCAGCAGCCCAGACAGCTACGAGCAGTACTTC. This encodes CASSPDSYEQYF.

Judged by abundance, this clonotype is medium-sized. The rearrangement joins TRBV7-9 to TRBJ1-2, with TRBD1 identical over 9 bases. Germline CDR1 is SEHNR and CDR2 is FQNEAQ (reference sequence). The J segment lost 4 bases and the V segment lost 9 bases, leaving 9 bases of the junction unmatched. CDR3 length: 14 residues. CDR3 in DNA: TGTGCCAGTACACGGGACAGGGCCGCCTATGGCTACACCTTC. Protein: CASTRDRAAYGYTF.

The rearrangement joins TRBV30 to TRBJ1-2; unclear D gene. The CDR3 contains 12 residues. Per germline, CDR1 GTSNPN and CDR2 SVGIG (reference sequence). Trimming shortened V by 1 base and J by 6 bases, and 9 bases separated the two germline ends. The CDR3 reads CAWSARFHGYTF. The CDR3 DNA reads TGTGCCTGGAGTGCGCGGTTCCATGGCTACACCTTC.

The chain couples TRBV10-3 to TRBJ2-7; 10 bases are a match to TRBD1. The CDR3 consists of 13 residues. V gave up 6 bases and J gave up 5 bases; unmatched junction bases: 4. Germline V gives CDR1 ENHRY, CDR2 SYGVKD. Written as DNA, the CDR3 is TGTGCCATCAGCCCGACAGGGGGCAACGAGCAGTACTTC. Translating gives CAISPTGGNEQYF.

This clonotype was counted between two and nine times. The chain links TRBV9 to TRBJ2-3, with D maybe TRBD1 (5 bases). Germline V lookup: CDR1 SGDLS, CDR2 YYNGEE. V was shortened by 2 bases and J by 1 base, with 11 bases between the two germline ends. The CDR3 loop spans 15 amino acids. The CDR3 here is CASSVLDRRTDTQYF. The CDR3, as DNA: TGTGCCAGCAGCGTTCTCGACAGACGCACAGATACGCAGTATTTT.

This clonotype showed up just a few times. This chain links TRBV5-1 with TRBJ2-7; no firm D call. The V gene's germline CDR1 is SGHRS and CDR2 YFSETQ. V lost 0 bases, J lost 0 bases, and 10 bases lay in between. The CDR3 covers 15 residues. CDR3 nucleotides: TGCGCCAGCAGCTTGGCGGACCCGTCCTCCTACGAGCAGTACTTC. Translation gives CASSLADPSSYEQYF.

This clonotype occurred a few times. V usage is TRBV3-1 and J usage is TRBJ1-2; D unresolved. Germline V gives CDR1 LGHDT, CDR2 YNNKEL (reference sequence). The ends were cut back, 4 bases at V and 6 bases at J, with 9 bases in the middle. The CDR3 contains 12 residues. In nucleotides, the CDR3 is TGTGCCAGCAGCCCCTCCGGGGATGGCTACACCTTC. The encoded protein is CASSPSGDGYTF.

The sample holds many counts of this clonotype. The chain employs TRBV6-4 and TRBJ2-1; D remains ambiguous. The CDR3 loop spans 15 amino acids. Deletions cut 5 bases from V and 7 bases from J, with 18 bases between. Germline values: CDR1 MRHNA, CDR2 SNTAGT. CDR3 sequence reads: CASSPNNLDHNEQFF. CDR3 bases: TGTGCCAGCAGTCCGAATAACCTGGACCATAATGAGCAGTTCTTC.

CDR3 in amino acids: CASGLVQEQYF. The CDR3 bases are TGTGCTAGTGGTTTGGTACAGGAGCAGTACTTC. The rearrangement links TRBV12-5 to TRBJ2-7, with D hard to call. With 0 bases removed from V and 7 bases from J, the gap between germline ends came to 4 bases. The CDR3 is made up of 11 amino acids. Germline lookup yields CDR1 LGHNT and CDR2 FRNRAP.

This sequence joins TRBV18 and TRBJ1-1, with a tentative D call TRBD1 (6 bases). The V end lost 3 bases, the J end lost 0 bases, and 8 bases lay between the germline ends. CDR1 is KGHSH, CDR2 LQKENI, per germline. CDR3 length: 14 residues. This CDR3 reads CASSPGHLNTEAFF. The CDR3 DNA reads TGTGCCAGCTCACCGGGACATTTGAACACTGAAGCTTTCTTT.

CDR3 sequence: CSVRHTAYEQYF. The CDR3, as DNA: TGCAGCGTTAGACACACCGCCTACGAGCAGTACTTC. This chain uses TRBV29-1 with TRBJ2-7; D uncertain. The CDR3 contains 12 residues. Germline V gene lookup returns CDR1 SQVTM and CDR2 ANQGSEA. The V and J ends lost 5 bases and 2 bases respectively, with 10 bases between them.

This clonotype has a handful of counts. This rearrangement joins TRBV20-1 to TRBJ1-1; possibly TRBD1 for D (5 bases). The CDR3 loop spans 14 amino acids. The germline V gene has CDR1 DFQATT and CDR2 SNEGSKA (reference sequence). Trimming left V 5 bases short and J 1 base short, with 14 bases between. CDR3: CSAEYGTANTEAFF. The CDR3 DNA reads as TGCAGTGCTGAATATGGGACGGCGAACACTGAAGCTTTCTTT.